This paragraph reports one T cell receptor (beta chain). Its antigen is unidentified. Those donating, healthy Caucasian individuals from Russia, were aged roughly 6 to 100. The data belong to a study of blood T cells in healthy people across ages. General study findings and limits: Versus aged donors, long-lived donors had higher diversity and more naive CD4+ cells.

There are 15 residues in the CDR3. CDR1 and CDR2 from the germline V gene are MNHEY and SVGAGI. Combining a sample-barcoded 5' primer with a J-beta primer mix, a second PCR ran for 7 to 11 cycles. No fewer than 2.5 million CDR3-containing paired-end reads came from each sample. TCRdb used MiXCR to reprocess the 5' RACE reads, holding one entry per CDR3 protein. Seen here are over 600,000 distinct CDR3 sequences, about 47% observed once, and the top ten hold roughly 18%. J is TRBJ2-1 and V is TRBV6-5, with 12 nucleotides matching TRBD1. Gene TRBJ2-7 matches the end of the DNA better, so the J call may be wrong. This TCR was sampled from a man older than 75 in good health. The sequencing sample was made of blood. The DNA of the CDR3 is TGTGCCAGCAGTGCCTCGGGACAGGGGGCTAGTGAGCAGTACTTC. It specifies CASSASGQGASEQYF.